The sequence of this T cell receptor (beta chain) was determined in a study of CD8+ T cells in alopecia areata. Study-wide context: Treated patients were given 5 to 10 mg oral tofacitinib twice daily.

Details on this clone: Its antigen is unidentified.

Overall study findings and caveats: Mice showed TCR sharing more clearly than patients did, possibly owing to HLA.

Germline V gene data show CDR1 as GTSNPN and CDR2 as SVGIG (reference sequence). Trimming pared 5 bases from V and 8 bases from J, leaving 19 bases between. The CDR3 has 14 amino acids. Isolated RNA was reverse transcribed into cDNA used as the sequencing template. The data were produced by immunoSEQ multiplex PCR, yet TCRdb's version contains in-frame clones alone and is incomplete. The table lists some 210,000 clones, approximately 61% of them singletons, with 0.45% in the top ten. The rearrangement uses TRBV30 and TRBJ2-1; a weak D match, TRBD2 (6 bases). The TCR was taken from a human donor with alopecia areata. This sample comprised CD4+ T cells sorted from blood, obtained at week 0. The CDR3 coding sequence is TGTGCCTGGGCCCGGGACTCCGGTCTAGATGAGCAGTTCTTC. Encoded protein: CAWARDSGLDEQFF. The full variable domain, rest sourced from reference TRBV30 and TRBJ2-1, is SQTIHQWPATLVQPVGSPLSLECTVEGTSNPNLYWYRQAAGRGLQLLFYSVGIGQISSEVPQNLSASRPQDRQFILSSKKLLLSDSGFYLCAWARDSGLDEQFFGPGTRLTVL.